This paragraph covers one T cell receptor (beta chain) sequence. This entry belongs to a study of T cells after posttransplantation cyclophosphamide. Trimming removed 0 bases from V and 0 bases from J; junction bases left unmatched: 2. The germline CDR1 and CDR2 sequences are LGHNA and YNFKEQ. The length of the CDR3 is 16 residues. The repertoire was sequenced with immunoSEQ multiplex PCR; TCRdb's copy has only in-frame clones and lacks some. The sample consists of tens of thousands of clones, around 93% of them appearing once. This sequence originates from a young woman in good health and a related stem cell transplant donor. The sequenced sample was PBMCs. The J gene is TRBJ2-3, the V gene TRBV4-2; 8 bases are a match to TRBD2. The CDR3 here is CASSQELAASTDTQYF. As DNA, the CDR3 is TGTGCCAGCAGCCAAGAACTAGCGGCTAGCACAGATACGCAGTATTTT.